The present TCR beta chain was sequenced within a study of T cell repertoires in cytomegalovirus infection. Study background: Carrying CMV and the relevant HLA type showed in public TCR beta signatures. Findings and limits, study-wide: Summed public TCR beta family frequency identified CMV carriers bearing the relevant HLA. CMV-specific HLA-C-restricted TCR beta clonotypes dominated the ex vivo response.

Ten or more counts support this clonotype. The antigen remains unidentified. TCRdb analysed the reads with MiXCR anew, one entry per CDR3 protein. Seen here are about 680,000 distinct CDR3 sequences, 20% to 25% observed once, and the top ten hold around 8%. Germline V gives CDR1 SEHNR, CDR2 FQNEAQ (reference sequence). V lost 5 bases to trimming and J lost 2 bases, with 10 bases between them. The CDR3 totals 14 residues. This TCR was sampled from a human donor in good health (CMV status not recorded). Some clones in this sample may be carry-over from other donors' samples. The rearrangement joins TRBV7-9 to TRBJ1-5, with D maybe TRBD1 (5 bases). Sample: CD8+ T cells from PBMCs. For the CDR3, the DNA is TGTGCCAGCAGCAATTCGACAGGCAATCAGCCCCAGCATTTT. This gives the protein CASSNSTGNQPQHF.